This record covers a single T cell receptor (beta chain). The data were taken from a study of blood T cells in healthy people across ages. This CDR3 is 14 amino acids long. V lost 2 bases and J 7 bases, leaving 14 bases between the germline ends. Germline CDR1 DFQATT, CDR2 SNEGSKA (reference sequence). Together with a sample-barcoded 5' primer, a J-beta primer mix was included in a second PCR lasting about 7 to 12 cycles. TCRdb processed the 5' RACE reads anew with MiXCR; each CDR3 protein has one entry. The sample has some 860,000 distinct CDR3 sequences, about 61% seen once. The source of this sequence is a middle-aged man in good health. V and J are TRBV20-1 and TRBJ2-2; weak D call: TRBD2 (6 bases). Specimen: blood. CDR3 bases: TGCAGTGCTAGAAACGTCGTCGGGAGCGGGGAGCTGTTTTTT. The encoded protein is CSARNVVGSGELFF.